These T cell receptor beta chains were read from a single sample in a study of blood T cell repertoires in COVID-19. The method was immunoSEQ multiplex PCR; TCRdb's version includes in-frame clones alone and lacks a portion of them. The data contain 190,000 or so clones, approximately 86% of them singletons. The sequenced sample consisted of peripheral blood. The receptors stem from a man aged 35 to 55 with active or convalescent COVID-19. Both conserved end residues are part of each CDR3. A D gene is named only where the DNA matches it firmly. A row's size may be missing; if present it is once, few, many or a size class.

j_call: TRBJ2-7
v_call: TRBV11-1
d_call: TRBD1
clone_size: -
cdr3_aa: CASSLARDSSYEQYF
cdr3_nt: TGTGCCAGCAGCTTAGCAAGGGACAGTTCCTACGAGCAGTACTTC

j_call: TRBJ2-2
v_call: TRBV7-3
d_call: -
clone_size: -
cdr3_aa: CASRPAQSGGELFF
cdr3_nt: TGTGCCAGCAGGCCGGCCCAGTCAGGCGGGGAGCTGTTTTTT

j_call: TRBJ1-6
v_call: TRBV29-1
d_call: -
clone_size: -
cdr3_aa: CSVVQGQNSPLHF
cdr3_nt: TGCAGCGTTGTGCAGGGGCAGAATTCACCCCTCCACTTT

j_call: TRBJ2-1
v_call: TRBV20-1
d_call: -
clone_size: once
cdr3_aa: CSARSDEQFF
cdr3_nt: TGCAGTGCTAGATCGGATGAGCAGTTCTTC

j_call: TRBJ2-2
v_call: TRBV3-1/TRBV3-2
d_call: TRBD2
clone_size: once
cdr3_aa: CASKGGGGAPGELFF
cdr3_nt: TGTGCCAGCAAAGGTGGCGGGGGGGCGCCCGGGGAGCTGTTTTTT

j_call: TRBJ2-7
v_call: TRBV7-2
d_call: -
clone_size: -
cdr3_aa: CASSRYRPSYEQYF
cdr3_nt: TGTGCCAGCAGTCGGTACAGGCCGTCCTACGAGCAGTACTTC

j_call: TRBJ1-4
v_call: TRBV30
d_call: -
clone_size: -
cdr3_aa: CAWSLGGTGEKLFF
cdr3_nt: TGTGCCTGGAGTCTCGGGGGGACGGGTGAAAAACTGTTTTTT

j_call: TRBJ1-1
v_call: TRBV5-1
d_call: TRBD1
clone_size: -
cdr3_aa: CASSRPGQITEAFF
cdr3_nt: TGCGCCAGCAGCCGTCCGGGACAGATCACTGAAGCTTTCTTT

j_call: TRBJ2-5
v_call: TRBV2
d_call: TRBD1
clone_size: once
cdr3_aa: CASSVPGQGAGRETQYF
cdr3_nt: TGTGCCAGCAGTGTCCCGGGACAGGGGGCGGGACGAGAGACCCAGTACTTC

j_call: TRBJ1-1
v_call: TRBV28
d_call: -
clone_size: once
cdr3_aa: CASRPQTGTEAFF
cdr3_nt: TGTGCCAGCAGGCCCCAAACAGGGACTGAAGCTTTCTTT

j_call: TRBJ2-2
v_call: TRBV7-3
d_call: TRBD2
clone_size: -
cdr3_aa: CASSLNPGGTGELFF
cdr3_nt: TGTGCCAGCAGCTTAAATCCGGGAGGGACCGGGGAGCTGTTTTTT

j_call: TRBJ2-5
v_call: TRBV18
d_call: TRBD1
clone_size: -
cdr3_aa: CASSPRVPGQGFGETQYF
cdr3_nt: TGTGCCAGCTCACCAAGGGTCCCGGGACAGGGCTTTGGGGAGACCCAGTACTTC

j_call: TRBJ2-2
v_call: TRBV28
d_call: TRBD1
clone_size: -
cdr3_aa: CASSSAQGAMVPGELFF
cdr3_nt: TGTGCCAGCAGTTCCGCCCAGGGGGCCATGGTTCCCGGGGAGCTGTTTTTT

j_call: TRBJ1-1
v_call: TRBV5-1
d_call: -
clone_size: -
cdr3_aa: CASTPAQGLNTEAFF
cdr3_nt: TGCGCCAGCACCCCAGCCCAGGGTTTAAACACTGAAGCTTTCTTT

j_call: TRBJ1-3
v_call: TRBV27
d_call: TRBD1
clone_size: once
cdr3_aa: CASSLRGTSGNTIYF
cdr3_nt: TGTGCCAGCAGTCTCAGGGGGACCTCTGGAAACACCATATATTTT

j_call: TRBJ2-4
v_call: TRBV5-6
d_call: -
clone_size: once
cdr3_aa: CASSLATGNIQYF
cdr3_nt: TGTGCCAGCAGCCTCGCAACGGGGAACATTCAGTACTTC

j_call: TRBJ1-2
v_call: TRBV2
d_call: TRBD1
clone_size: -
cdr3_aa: CASRSRTGEFNGYTF
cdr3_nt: TGTGCCAGCAGATCTAGGACAGGGGAATTCAATGGCTACACCTTC

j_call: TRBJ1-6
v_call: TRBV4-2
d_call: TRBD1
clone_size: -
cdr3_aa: CASSLRTGDNSPLHF
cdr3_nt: TGTGCCAGCAGCTTACGAACAGGGGATAATTCACCCCTCCACTTT

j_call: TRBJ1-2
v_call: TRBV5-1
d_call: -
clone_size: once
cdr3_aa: CASSLEMGPDGYTF
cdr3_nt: TGCGCCAGCAGCTTGGAGATGGGGCCAGATGGCTACACCTTC

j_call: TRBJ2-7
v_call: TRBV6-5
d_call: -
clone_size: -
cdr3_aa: CASSYSAGAPYEQYF
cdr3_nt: TGTGCCAGCAGTTACTCGGCAGGGGCCCCCTACGAGCAGTACTTC

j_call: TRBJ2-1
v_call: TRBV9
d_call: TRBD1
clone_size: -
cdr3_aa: CASSEGAPSGVEQFF
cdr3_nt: TGTGCCAGCAGCGAGGGGGCCCCCTCCGGAGTCGAGCAGTTCTTC

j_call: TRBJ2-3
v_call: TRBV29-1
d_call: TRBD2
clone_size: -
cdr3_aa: CSVEDRLAGGLGTDTQYF
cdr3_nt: TGCAGCGTTGAAGATCGGCTAGCGGGGGGACTAGGCACAGATACGCAGTATTTT

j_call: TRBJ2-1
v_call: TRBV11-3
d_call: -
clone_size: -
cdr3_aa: CASSFSGPGEQFF
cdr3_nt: TGTGCCAGCAGCTTTAGTGGGCCAGGGGAGCAGTTCTTC

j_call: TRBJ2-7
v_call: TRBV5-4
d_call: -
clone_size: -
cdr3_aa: CASSLSRDHYEQYF
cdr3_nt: TGTGCCAGCAGCTTGTCCAGGGATCACTACGAGCAGTACTTC

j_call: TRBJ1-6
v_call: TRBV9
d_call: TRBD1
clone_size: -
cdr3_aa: CASSADDREASYNSPLHF
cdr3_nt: TGTGCCAGCAGCGCCGATGACAGGGAAGCATCCTATAATTCACCCCTCCACTTT

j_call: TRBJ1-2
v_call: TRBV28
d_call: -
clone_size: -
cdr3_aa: CASSLGAGGYGYTF
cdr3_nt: TGTGCCAGCAGTTTAGGAGCCGGTGGCTATGGCTACACCTTC

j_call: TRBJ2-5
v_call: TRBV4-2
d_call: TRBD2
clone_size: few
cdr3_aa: CASSQDRGGQETQYF
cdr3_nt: TGTGCCAGCAGCCAAGATCGGGGGGGCCAAGAGACCCAGTACTTC

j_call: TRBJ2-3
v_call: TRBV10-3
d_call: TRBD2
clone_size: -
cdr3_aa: CAIAVGSGGFGTDTQYF
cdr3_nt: TGTGCCATCGCAGTCGGGTCGGGGGGGTTTGGCACAGATACGCAGTATTTT

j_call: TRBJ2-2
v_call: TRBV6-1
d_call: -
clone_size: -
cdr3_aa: CASSEDPRQVWNTGELFF
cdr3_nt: TGTGCCAGCAGTGAAGACCCCCGACAGGTTTGGAACACCGGGGAGCTGTTTTTT

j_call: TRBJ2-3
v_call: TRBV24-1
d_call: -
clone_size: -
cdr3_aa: CATSRRGGASTDTQYF
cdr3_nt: TGTGCCACCAGCCGGAGGGGGGGCGCTAGCACAGATACGCAGTATTTT

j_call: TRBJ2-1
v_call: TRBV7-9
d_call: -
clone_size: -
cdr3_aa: CASSSGKQFF
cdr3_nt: TGTGCCAGCAGTTCAGGAAAGCAGTTCTTC

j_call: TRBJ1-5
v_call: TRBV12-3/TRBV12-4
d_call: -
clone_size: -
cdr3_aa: CASSFRSQPQHF
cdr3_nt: TGTGCCAGCAGTTTTCGGAGTCAGCCCCAGCATTTT

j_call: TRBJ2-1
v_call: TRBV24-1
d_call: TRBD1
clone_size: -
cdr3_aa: CATSDEGTGDNEQFF
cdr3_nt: TGTGCCACCAGTGACGAGGGGACAGGGGACAATGAGCAGTTCTTC

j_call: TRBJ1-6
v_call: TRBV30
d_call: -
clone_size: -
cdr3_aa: CAWSGGGNSPLHF
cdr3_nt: TGTGCCTGGAGTGGCGGGGGGAATTCACCCCTCCACTTT